One T cell receptor beta chain is described in this entry. Sequenced by immunoSEQ multiplex PCR; TCRdb stores in-frame clones only, minus some. The data show about 120,000 clones, approximately 89% seen once. V lost 4 bases and J lost 4, with 12 bases in between. CDR1 and CDR2 (germline): SGHRS, YFSETQ. CDR3 length equals 15 residues. This entry comes from a study of control samples from healthy donors and cancer patients. Sequenced material: blood. The chain couples TRBV5-1 to TRBJ2-6; no clear D gene. This TCR was recovered from a man aged 35-49 years in good health. CDR3 coding DNA: TGCGCCAGCAGCCTGTCGGCGGCGGGGGCCAACGTCCTGACTTTC. Its translation: CASSLSAAGANVLTF.